The rows below give T cell receptor beta chains drawn from one sample of a study of regulatory T cells in long-lasting Graves disease. TCRdb used MiXCR to reprocess the multiplex PCR reads, holding one entry per CDR3 protein. Here the sample spans 700,000 or so distinct CDR3 sequences, 25% to 35% being singletons. Sequenced here: peripheral blood mononuclear cells (PBMCs), sampled when the disease was refractory, from a patient treated with antithyroid drugs. All receptors derive from a female donor with Graves disease. The CDR3 runs from the conserved cysteine through the conserved F or W. A D gene is named only where the DNA matches it firmly. Not all rows give a size; the values are once, few, many and, for expanded clones, a class.

j_gene | d_gene | abundance | v_gene | CDR3nt | CDR3aa
TRBJ1-1 | . | few | TRBV20-1 | TGCAGTGCTAGAGATCCGGGGACTGAAGCTTTCTTT | CSARDPGTEAFF
TRBJ2-1 | . | few | TRBV12-3/TRBV12-4 | TGTGCCAGCAAGCCCGGGACATCCCACTTGGGAAATGAGCAGTTCTTC | CASKPGTSHLGNEQFF
TRBJ1-2 | . | many | TRBV5-1 | TGCGCCAGCAGTATCGGGGCAAACTATGGCTACACCTTC | CASSIGANYGYTF
TRBJ2-1 | TRBD1 | few | TRBV6-5 | TGTGCCAGCAGTTACGACAGGGGGCATGATGAGCAGTTCTTC | CASSYDRGHDEQFF
TRBJ1-1 | . | few | TRBV10-3 | TGTGCCATCACCCGGGACGGAATGAACACTGAAGCTTTCTTT | CAITRDGMNTEAFF
TRBJ1-2 | TRBD1 | few | TRBV10-3 | TGTGCCATCAGTGAGCCAACCCCGGGACAGGGGGCATGGACCTTC | CAISEPTPGQGAWTF
TRBJ2-5 | TRBD2 | . | TRBV19 | TGTGCCAGTAGTATAGGGGCTCGCCGGGCTAGCGGGAAAGAGACCCAGTACTTC | CASSIGARRASGKETQYF
TRBJ1-3 | . | . | TRBV12-3/TRBV12-4 | TGTGCCAGCAGTTTAAACACCATATATTTT | CASSLNTIYF
TRBJ1-1 | . | few | TRBV6-1 | TGTGCCAGCAATCCACAGGGATTGCACACTGAAGCTTTCTTT | CASNPQGLHTEAFF
TRBJ1-1 | TRBD1 | few | TRBV10-2 | TGCGCCAGCAGTGCCCTGGGACAGGTGAACACTGAAGCTTTCTTT | CASSALGQVNTEAFF
TRBJ1-5 | TRBD1 | . | TRBV28 | TGTGCCACCTTTAGGCAGGGGGGGGGTGGTAATCAGCCCCAGCATTTT | CATFRQGGGGNQPQHF
TRBJ2-3 | . | . | TRBV20-1 | TGCAGCGCTGGAGCGACAGATACGCAGTATTTT | CSAGATDTQYF
TRBJ1-1 | . | few | TRBV5-5 | TGTGCCAGCAGCCTTCGACAGGACCGGACTGAAGCTTTCTTT | CASSLRQDRTEAFF
TRBJ1-2 | . | . | TRBV19 | TGTGCCAGTGCCGGGGGGAGTGGCTATGGCTACACCTTC | CASAGGSGYGYTF
TRBJ1-4 | . | . | TRBV12-3/TRBV12-4 | TGTGCCAGCAGTTTTCGTGGCACTAATGAAAAACTGTTTTTT | CASSFRGTNEKLFF
TRBJ1-2 | . | . | TRBV19 | TGTGCCAGTCTCCCCGGGGGGATATACAACTATGGCTACACCTTC | CASLPGGIYNYGYTF
TRBJ1-2 | . | many | TRBV5-1 | TGTGCCAGCAGCTTAGGGCAGAGTTATGGCTACACCTTC | CASSLGQSYGYTF
TRBJ2-7 | . | few | TRBV30 | TGTGCCTGGAGTGCAATGCAGGGAAGAAACGAGCAGTACTTC | CAWSAMQGRNEQYF
TRBJ1-5 | TRBD1 | few | TRBV6-9 | TGTGCCAGCAGTTATCAGGGACAGGGGATGCCCCAGCATTTT | CASSYQGQGMPQHF
TRBJ2-7 | . | many | TRBV11-2 | TGTGCCAGCAGCTTAGACTACGAGCAGTACTTC | CASSLDYEQYF
TRBJ2-2 | TRBD2 | . | TRBV28 | TGTGCCAGCAAAATAGCGGGAACCGGGGAGCTGTTTTTT | CASKIAGTGELFF
TRBJ1-5 | . | . | TRBV30 | TGTGCCTGGCGCCTAGGGACATCATCCAATCAGCCCCAGCATTTT | CAWRLGTSSNQPQHF
TRBJ1-6 | . | . | TRBV25-1 | TGTGCCAGCAGTGATGCAGGCGAGCCCCTCCACTTT | CASSDAGEPLHF
TRBJ1-1 | . | few | TRBV6-2/TRBV6-3 | TGTGCCAGCAGTTACTTAGGGGGGGACACTGAAGCTTTCTTT | CASSYLGGDTEAFF
TRBJ1-2 | . | . | TRBV27 | TGTGCCAGCAGTTTAATGGGGGCGGGCGGCTACACCTTC | CASSLMGAGGYTF
TRBJ1-6 | . | few | TRBV7-2 | TGTGCCAGCAGCTTAGATCGGACCCCTGGGAATTCACCCCTCCACTTT | CASSLDRTPGNSPLHF
TRBJ1-6 | TRBD1 | . | TRBV5-1 | TGCGCCAGCAGCTTGGGACAGGGACCGCTTCAGTATAATTCACCCCTCCACTTT | CASSLGQGPLQYNSPLHF
TRBJ1-1 | TRBD1 | few | TRBV12-3/TRBV12-4 | TGTGCCAGCAGGGAGACAGGGTCAAACACTGAAGCTTTCTTT | CASRETGSNTEAFF
TRBJ1-4 | TRBD1 | . | TRBV4-1 | TGCGCCAGCAGCCCGGAGGGGACAGGGGGCGCTTGGGAAAAACTGTTTTTT | CASSPEGTGGAWEKLFF
TRBJ2-5 | . | few | TRBV12-3/TRBV12-4 | TGTGCCAGCAGTTTAGCGCCGGATGGACAAGAGACCCAGTACTTC | CASSLAPDGQETQYF
TRBJ1-6 | . | few | TRBV15 | TGTGCCACCAGCAGAGGTACAGGCGGGGATTCACCCCTCCACTTT | CATSRGTGGDSPLHF
TRBJ1-1 | . | few | TRBV5-1 | TGCGCCAGCAGCCGCGTGCCCGCTACCGAAGCTTTCTTT | CASSRVPATEAFF
TRBJ1-5 | . | few | TRBV2 | TGTGCCAGCAGTGATTCCGGGGGAAATCAGCCCCAGCATTTT | CASSDSGGNQPQHF
TRBJ1-2 | . | . | TRBV20-1 | TGCAGTGCTAGCCGCAGGGAGCTCTATGGCTACACCTTC | CSASRRELYGYTF
TRBJ2-2 | TRBD2 | . | TRBV27 | TGTGCCAGCAGTGTACTAGCGGGAGAAGGTACCGGGGAGCTGTTTTTT | CASSVLAGEGTGELFF
TRBJ2-7 | . | few | TRBV6-1 | TGTGCCAGCAGTGAAATCGGGGACCCGCGGCACGAGCAGTACTTC | CASSEIGDPRHEQYF
TRBJ2-5 | TRBD2 | . | TRBV20-1 | TGCAGTGCTAGTGGAAACGGGAGGTACCAAGAGACCCAGTACTTC | CSASGNGRYQETQYF
TRBJ2-7 | . | few | TRBV5-1 | TGCGCCAGCACCGACCTGTGGGGCGGGACCAACTACGAGCAGTACTTC | CASTDLWGGTNYEQYF
TRBJ2-2 | . | . | TRBV5-1 | TGCGCCAGCAGCTCGGGACTGCAGAACACCGGGGAGCTGTTTTTT | CASSSGLQNTGELFF
TRBJ2-2 | . | . | TRBV28 | TGTGCCAGCAGTCCTATATTCCCCATTGGATCCCCTAACACCGGGGAGCTGTTTTTT | CASSPIFPIGSPNTGELFF
TRBJ1-6 | . | many | TRBV7-2 | TGTGCCAGCAGAGTGGACACCAGAAATTCACCCCTCCACTTT | CASRVDTRNSPLHF
TRBJ1-1 | . | few | TRBV19 | TGTGCCAGTAGTATAGCCAGGGCCGAAACTGAAGCTTTCTTT | CASSIARAETEAFF
TRBJ1-1 | TRBD1 | . | TRBV3-1 | TGTGCCAGCAGCCAAGAGACAGGGTTGGGGAACACTGAAGCTTTCTTT | CASSQETGLGNTEAFF
TRBJ2-7 | . | few | TRBV19 | TGTGCCAGTAAGAGCAGGCCGAGCCCCTCCTACGAGCAGTACTTC | CASKSRPSPSYEQYF
TRBJ1-1 | . | few | TRBV3-1 | TGTGCCAGCAGCCAAGACATAGCGACTGAAGCTTTCTTT | CASSQDIATEAFF
TRBJ2-1 | . | . | TRBV15 | TGTGCCACCAGCAGAGATTCGGAGGGCCCCTCCTACAATGAGCAGTTCTTC | CATSRDSEGPSYNEQFF
TRBJ1-4 | . | many | TRBV12-3/TRBV12-4 | TGTGCCAGCAGTTTAGCGCTTGGGCAGGATGAAAAACTGTTTTTT | CASSLALGQDEKLFF
TRBJ2-1 | . | . | TRBV11-2 | TGTGCCAGCAGCCGATCCGGGACCAACAATGAGCAGTTCTTC | CASSRSGTNNEQFF
TRBJ1-2 | TRBD1 | . | TRBV30 | TGTGCCTGGAGTGGCGACCTGGACAGGGGCCGGGGTGGCTACACCTTC | CAWSGDLDRGRGGYTF
TRBJ2-7 | TRBD2 | . | TRBV11-2 | TGTGCCAGCAGCTTAGCGCTACTAGCGGGAGGGGGTTTTCTCGAGCAGTACTTC | CASSLALLAGGGFLEQYF
TRBJ1-1 | . | . | TRBV15 | TGTGCCACCAGCAGAGCAGCATGGACTTCTGAAGCTTTCTTT | CATSRAAWTSEAFF
TRBJ2-2 | . | few | TRBV29-1 | TGCAGCGTTGTGGCCGGGAGTAGGATCGGGGAGCTGTTTTTT | CSVVAGSRIGELFF
TRBJ1-2 | . | few | TRBV29-1 | TGCAGCGTTGAATCCACGGGCCTAAACTATGGCTACACCTTC | CSVESTGLNYGYTF
TRBJ1-2 | TRBD1 | . | TRBV6-1 | TGTGCCAGCGGGGACAGCTATGGCTACACCTTC | CASGDSYGYTF
TRBJ2-1 | . | . | TRBV10-1 | TGCGCCAGCAGTGTGGGCGGGCCGGGCCGACAGTTCTTC | CASSVGGPGRQFF
TRBJ2-5 | . | . | TRBV5-1 | TGCGCCAGCAGCTACTCGGGCGATCAAGAGACCCAGTACTTC | CASSYSGDQETQYF
TRBJ1-4 | . | few | TRBV11-2 | TGTGCCAGCAGCTTAGGACCCGGGGTGAGGGATGAAAAACTGTTTTTT | CASSLGPGVRDEKLFF
TRBJ2-5 | TRBD2 | few | TRBV30 | TGTGCCTGGAGTGTAGAGACGGCGGGAGGGCTGGAGACCCAGTACTTC | CAWSVETAGGLETQYF
TRBJ1-5 | . | few | TRBV6-1 | TGTGCCAGCAGTCCAACAGGGAGTGATCAGCCCCAGCATTTT | CASSPTGSDQPQHF
TRBJ1-2 | TRBD1 | few | TRBV12-3/TRBV12-4 | TGTGCCAGCAGTCCAAGCGGGACAGACCCCTATGGCTACACCTTC | CASSPSGTDPYGYTF